The 25 T cell receptor beta chains listed next were all sequenced from one sample in a study of cytomegalovirus exposure and HLA in healthy donors (dated by TCRdb to between 2016 and 2019). The library was generated by the immunoSEQ multiplex PCR assay. TCRdb carries this immuneACCESS record with in-frame sequences only. Its versions omit some clonotypes, under half of them owing to an unresolved V gene in the studies checked, with the rest unexplained. The sample table lists fewer than 250,000 clones, roughly 84% of them with a count of one. Clones ranked in the top ten supply more than 12% of the sample. Specimen: PBMCs. The receptors were gathered from a woman aged 25 to 45 in good health and CMV-seropositive.

The chain joins TRBV5-6 to TRBJ1-5; 7 nucleotides line up with TRBD1. This CDR3 has 14 amino acids. Looked up from germline, CDR1 is SGHDT and CDR2 is YYEEEE. V lost 4 bases to trimming and J lost 9 bases; unmatched junction nucleotides: 10. The CDR3 bases are TGTGCCAGCAGCGAGGGACAGTCCACAGGGCCCCAGCATTTT. The encoded protein is CASSEGQSTGPQHF.

This chain connects TRBV4-2 to TRBJ2-3, with a possible D match to TRBD1 (6 bases). V was trimmed by 0 bases and J by 6 bases, leaving 13 bases between them. The length of the CDR3 is 15 residues. CDR1 and CDR2 (germline): LGHNA, YNFKEQ. The CDR3 DNA sequence: TGTGCCAGCAGCCAAGATTACAGGGTTACGGATACGCAGTATTTT. Encoded protein: CASSQDYRVTDTQYF.

The genes are TRBV30 and TRBJ1-2; no definite D call. The CDR3 loop spans 15 amino acids. Trimming pared 0 bases from V and 0 bases from J, leaving 11 bases between. Germline V gene lookup returns CDR1 GTSNPN and CDR2 SVGIG (reference sequence). Here the CDR3 reads CAWSVPRHTNYGYTF. The CDR3 DNA follows: TGTGCCTGGAGTGTACCCCGACACACTAACTATGGCTACACCTTC.

The chain couples TRBV25-1 to TRBJ1-1; D remains unclear. The CDR3 covers 14 residues. Germline-derived CDR1 and CDR2 are MGHDK and SYGVNS. V was trimmed by 5 bases and J by 5 bases, leaving 15 bases between them. CDR3 sequence (DNA): TGTGCCAGCAGTAAATCGGGCCCGAGGACTGAAGCTTTCTTT. It is translated as CASSKSGPRTEAFF.

The chain uses TRBV18 and TRBJ1-2; D is uncertain. Trimming removed 4 bases at V and 4 bases at J, with 10 bases between. Germline-derived CDR1 and CDR2 are KGHSH and LQKENI. This CDR3 region has 13 residues. The CDR3: CASSQATTYGYTF. The DNA for the CDR3 is TGTGCCAGCTCACAGGCAACTACCTATGGCTACACCTTC.

The chain uses TRBV29-1 and TRBJ2-7, with 10 positions matching TRBD2. Trimming cost V 2 bases and J 5 bases; bases outside gene matches: 6. CDR1 is SQVTM and CDR2 is ANQGSEA in the germline V gene. CDR3 length equals 14 residues. DNA for the CDR3: TGCAGCGTTGAAATCCTAGCGGGAGCCGACGAGCAGTACTTC. Protein: CSVEILAGADEQYF.

This rearrangement joins TRBV29-1 to TRBJ1-2; D remains ambiguous. The CDR3 spans 13 residues. Germline CDR1 is SQVTM and CDR2 is ANQGSEA. Trimming removed 4 bases at V and 2 bases at J, with 11 bases between. CDR3 protein: CSVGEGENYGYTF. The CDR3 nucleotides read TGCAGCGTTGGGGAGGGCGAGAACTATGGCTACACCTTC.

The V call is TRBV13, the J call TRBJ2-7, with D perhaps matching TRBD1 (5 bases). CDR1 and CDR2 from the germline V gene are PRHDT and FYEKMQ (reference sequence). Trimming cost V 5 bases and J 6 bases, with 11 bases left between them. CDR3 length: 12 amino acids. The DNA for the CDR3 is TGTGCCAGCAGCAAACGACAGTCCGAGCAGTACTTC. It specifies CASSKRQSEQYF. The entire variable domain, with the rest obtained from reference TRBV13 and TRBJ2-7, is as follows: AAGVIQSPRHLIKEKRETATLKCYPIPRHDTVYWYQQGPGQDPQFLISFYEKMQSDKGSIPDRFSAQQFSDYHSELNMSSLELGDSALYFCASSKRQSEQYFGPGTRLTVT.

The chain joins TRBV6-5 to TRBJ1-1; 7 nucleotides match TRBD1. The germline V gene encodes CDR1 MNHEY and CDR2 SVGAGI. Trimming took 6 bases from V and 2 from J; bases not matched to a gene: 6. The CDR3 runs 14 residues. The CDR3 is CASRKTGSNTEAFF. The CDR3, as DNA: TGTGCCAGCAGGAAGACAGGGTCAAACACTGAAGCTTTCTTT.

The chain combines TRBV25-1 with TRBJ2-7; 9 bases line up with TRBD2. The CDR3 spans 14 residues. V shed 7 bases, J shed 7 bases, and the junction held 11 bases outside the gene matches. Germline CDR1 is MGHDK and CDR2 is SYGVNS. The CDR3 nucleotides are TGTGCCAGCACGTTGAGCGGGGGGCGAGGGGAGCAGTACTTC. Translation gives CASTLSGGRGEQYF.

The genes are TRBV4-1 and TRBJ1-1; 9 bases align to TRBD1. The germline V gene has CDR1 MGHRA and CDR2 YSYEKL. V was clipped by 5 bases and J by 0 bases; unmatched bases: 13. The CDR3 contains 18 residues. CDR3 loop: CASSYRTGEVWVNTEAFF. The CDR3 region has the DNA TGCGCCAGCAGCTATAGGACAGGGGAGGTATGGGTGAACACTGAAGCTTTCTTT.

The count of this clone is one. The rearrangement uses TRBV9 and TRBJ2-4; D not resolved. Between the trimmed V and J ends, which lost 3 bases and 8 bases, there was a span of 15 bases. The CDR3 consists of 14 residues. CDR1 and CDR2 (germline): SGDLS, YYNGEE. Written as DNA, the CDR3 is TGTGCCAGCAGCGCCCACCCAAAACCTGACATTCAGTACTTC. Amino acids: CASSAHPKPDIQYF. Looking up the rest from reference TRBV9 and TRBJ2-4 gives the full variable domain: DSGVTQTPKHLITATGQRVTLRCSPRSGDLSVYWYQQSLDQGLQFLIQYYNGEERAKGNILERFSAQQFPDLHSELNLSSLELGDSALYFCASSAHPKPDIQYFGAGTRLSVL.

This clone was seen only once. The chain links TRBV30 to TRBJ1-1, with D possibly being TRBD1 (6 bases). This CDR3 has 14 residues. The V end lost 4 bases, the J end lost 3 bases, and 15 bases lay between the germline ends. Germline CDR1 and CDR2: GTSNPN and SVGIG (reference sequence). The CDR3 DNA follows: TGTGCCTGGACTCGAGGGGGGAGGGACACTGAAGCTTTCTTT. Its protein product is CAWTRGGRDTEAFF. Combining the CDR3 with reference TRBV30 and TRBJ1-1 gives the whole variable domain SQTIHQWPATLVQPVGSPLSLECTVEGTSNPNLYWYRQAAGRGLQLLFYSVGIGQISSEVPQNLSASRPQDRQFILSSKKLLLSDSGFYLCAWTRGGRDTEAFFGQGTRLTVV.

V usage is TRBV5-4 and J usage is TRBJ2-2; D gene ambiguous. There are 14 residues in the CDR3. Germline CDR1 and CDR2: SGHNT and YYREEE (reference sequence). Trimming took 0 bases from V and 1 from J, leaving 4 bases between them. CDR3 nucleotides: TGTGCCAGCAGCTTGGAATGGAACACCGGGGAGCTGTTTTTT. It encodes CASSLEWNTGELFF.

The chain couples TRBV5-4 to TRBJ1-2; D unresolved. CDR3 length equals 13 residues. The germline V and J ends were trimmed by 4 bases and 8 bases, with 15 bases remaining between them. Germline-derived CDR1 and CDR2 are SGHNT and YYREEE (reference sequence). CDR3 residues: CASSLRLTGGYTF. DNA for the CDR3: TGTGCCAGCAGCCTGCGATTAACGGGGGGCTACACCTTC. Full variable domain (remainder filled in from reference TRBV5-4 and TRBJ1-2): ETGVTQSPTHLIKTRGQQVTLRCSSQSGHNTVSWYQQALGQGPQFIFQYYREEENGRGNFPPRFSGLQFPNYSSELNVNALELDDSALYLCASSLRLTGGYTFGSGTRLTVV.

V is TRBV6-5 and J is TRBJ2-7; possibly TRBD2 for D (5 bases). This CDR3 has 15 residues. Germline loops: CDR1 MNHEY, CDR2 SVGAGI. The germline V and J ends were trimmed by 3 bases and 0 bases, with 12 bases remaining between them. DNA of the CDR3: TGTGCCAGCAGTTATGACGGGATTCCCTCCTACGAGCAGTACTTC. Protein product: CASSYDGIPSYEQYF.

The chain couples TRBV27 to TRBJ2-2; TRBD1 aligns across 8 bases. The CDR3 spans 15 residues. Germline loops: CDR1 MNHEY, CDR2 SMNVEV (reference sequence). The junction had 8 bases not matched to a gene; V was cut back by 4 bases and J by 7 bases. CDR3 loop: CASSSRTGQDGELFF. DNA of the CDR3: TGTGCCAGCAGTTCGCGGACAGGGCAGGACGGGGAGCTGTTTTTT.

The chain uses TRBV2 and TRBJ2-4, with 14 bases lining up with TRBD2. The germline gives CDR1 SNHLY, CDR2 FYNNEI. V gave up 5 bases and J gave up 7 bases; unmatched junction bases: 4. The CDR3 sequence is 15 residues long. CDR3 residues: CASSRTSGRRNIQYF. The CDR3, as DNA: TGTGCCAGCAGTCGGACTAGCGGGAGGAGGAACATTCAGTACTTC.

The CDR3 sequence: CASSQGEEYGYTF. The CDR3 DNA is TGTGCCAGCAGTCAGGGTGAGGAATATGGCTACACCTTC. This rearrangement joins TRBV7-9 to TRBJ1-2; D is possibly TRBD1 (5 bases). Trimming cost V 6 bases and J 5 bases, with 13 bases left between them. Per the germline V gene, CDR1 is SEHNR and CDR2 is FQNEAQ (reference sequence). This CDR3 comprises 13 residues. The whole variable domain, filled in from reference TRBV7-9 and TRBJ1-2, reads DTGVSQNPRHKITKRGQNVTFRCDPISEHNRLYWYRQTLGQGPEFLTYFQNEAQLEKSRLLSDRFSAERPKGSFSTLEIQRTEQGDSAMYLCASSQGEEYGYTFGSGTRLTVV.

The chain carries TRBV6-5 and TRBJ1-2, with a tentative D call TRBD1 (6 bases). The V and J ends lost 5 bases and 4 bases respectively, with 8 bases between them. The germline V gene encodes CDR1 MNHEY and CDR2 SVGAGI. CDR3 length: 12 amino acids. This CDR3 is CASSETGYGYTF. In nucleotides, the CDR3 is TGTGCCAGCAGTGAGACAGGCTATGGCTACACCTTC.

The chain combines TRBV10-3 with TRBJ2-7, with D unresolved. CDR3 length: 14 residues. With 3 bases removed from V and 0 bases from J, the gap between germline ends came to 9 bases. Germline CDR1 ENHRY, CDR2 SYGVKD. CDR3 residues: CAISDRGTSYEQYF. The CDR3 nucleotides read TGTGCCATCAGTGACAGAGGAACCTCCTACGAGCAGTACTTC.

V and J are TRBV6-1 and TRBJ1-1; TRBD1 aligns across 9 bases. CDR3 length: 16 amino acids. V lost 4 bases, J lost 3 bases, and 9 bases stayed unmatched. Germline V gene sequence: CDR1 MNHNS, CDR2 SASEGT. The CDR3 bases are TGTGCCAGCAGTGCCGGGACAGGGATTCGATACACTGAAGCTTTCTTT. It is translated as CASSAGTGIRYTEAFF.

This rearrangement joins TRBV5-4 to TRBJ2-1, with TRBD2 matching over 12 bases. Trimming took 0 bases from V and 4 from J; bases not matched to a gene: 5. The CDR3 sequence is 17 residues long. Germline-derived CDR1 and CDR2 are SGHNT and YYREEE (reference sequence). The CDR3 sequence: CASSLAILAGGYNEQFF. DNA of the CDR3: TGTGCCAGCAGCTTGGCGATACTAGCGGGGGGATACAATGAGCAGTTCTTC. Variable domain in full (rest from reference TRBV5-4 and TRBJ2-1): ETGVTQSPTHLIKTRGQQVTLRCSSQSGHNTVSWYQQALGQGPQFIFQYYREEENGRGNFPPRFSGLQFPNYSSELNVNALELDDSALYLCASSLAILAGGYNEQFFGPGTRLTVL.

This chain joins TRBV5-1 and TRBJ1-1, with D perhaps matching TRBD1 (6 bases). Germline V gene lookup returns CDR1 SGHRS and CDR2 YFSETQ. V lost 1 base and J lost 0, with 22 bases in between. This CDR3 is built from 19 residues. This CDR3 is CASSLPQGWIRGMNTEAFF. The CDR3 coding sequence is TGCGCCAGCAGCTTGCCCCAGGGGTGGATCAGAGGGATGAACACTGAAGCTTTCTTT. The full variable domain, rest sourced from reference TRBV5-1 and TRBJ1-1, is KAGVTQTPRYLIKTRGQQVTLSCSPISGHRSVSWYQQTPGQGLQFLFEYFSETQRNKGNFPGRFSGRQFSNSRSEMNVSTLELGDSALYLCASSLPQGWIRGMNTEAFFGQGTRLTVV.

DNA of the CDR3: TGTGCCAGCAGCTTCGGGACAGGGTCCTACGAGCAGTACTTC. Residues: CASSFGTGSYEQYF. The chain couples TRBV5-6 to TRBJ2-7; TRBD1 matches 9 bases. The length of the CDR3 is 14 residues. After removal of 2 bases from V and 1 base from J, the junction contained 1 base not matched to a gene. CDR1 and CDR2 from the germline V gene are SGHDT and YYEEEE.